This T cell receptor beta chain came from a study of shared clonotypes between healthy human individuals. Authors' methods: Sequence data from immunoSEQ were junction-only and lacked quality scores; consequently, filtering differed. Produced via immunoSEQ multiplex PCR; TCRdb's table is partial and in-frame only. That table gives V, J and clone size, and the DNA gave D and trimming. The sample lists under 2,000,000 clones, about 95% occurring once. Overall study findings and caveats: Clonotypes which were not shared had lower generation probabilities than clonotypes that all four donors shared.

This clone was seen only once. Its cognate antigen is unknown. Germline CDR1 and CDR2: KGHSH and LQKENI. The CDR3 consists of 13 residues. Trimming removed 4 bases from V and 2 bases from J, with 6 bases in between. The naive CD8 fraction comprised CD45RO-negative cells positively selected for CCR7 and excluded terminally differentiated effector memory CD45RA+ cells. There were only Caucasian adults among the donors, and all lived in Nashville, Tennessee. This TCR was recovered from a man between 18 and 29 years old in good health. The chain carries TRBV18 and TRBJ2-1, with D unresolved. Sequencing input: naive CD8+ T cells sorted from blood. The CDR3 is CASSLPPYNEQFF. The DNA of the CDR3 is TGTGCCAGCTCACTTCCTCCCTACAATGAGCAGTTCTTC.